This T cell receptor (beta chain) was identified in a study of shared clonotypes between healthy human individuals. Across the whole study: Plates per donor: three CD4 naive, three CD4 memory, two CD8 naive, one CD8 memory.

The donors, healthy adults who were HIV-negative, had experienced no recent acute infections or vaccinations. Germline V gene data show CDR1 as SGHRS and CDR2 as YFSETQ. CDR3 length equals 16 residues. V lost 0 bases and J lost 1; bases outside the gene matches: 3. Clones were read by immunoSEQ multiplex PCR, and TCRdb kept only the in-frame ones, dropping some. This table holds hundreds of thousands of clones, less than 85% found once. Sample: memory CD4+ T cells sorted from blood. Subset here: CD45RA-negative fraction. The receptor was isolated from a young man in good health. J is TRBJ2-3 and V is TRBV5-1; 9 bases are a match to TRBD2. CDR3 in amino acids: CASSLVWTSGTDTQYF. Here the CDR3 DNA reads TGCGCCAGCAGCTTGGTCTGGACTAGCGGCACAGATACGCAGTATTTT.